These 2 T cell receptor beta chains came from one sample sequenced in a study of radiotherapy plus CTLA-4 blockade in lung cancer. Clones were read by immunoSEQ multiplex PCR, and TCRdb kept only the in-frame ones, dropping some. The sample comprises roughly 59,000 clones, less than 75% of which are singletons, and about 8.3% rests with the top ten. Source: peripheral blood, taken from a patient treated with radiotherapy plus ipilimumab. These receptors originate from a human donor with non-small cell lung cancer whose response to radiotherapy plus ipilimumab could not be evaluated.

The V call is TRBV27, the J call TRBJ1-6; 7 bases agree with TRBD1. V lost 6 bases and J lost 6; bases outside the gene matches: 2. The CDR3 covers 13 residues. CDR1 MNHEY and CDR2 SMNVEV come from the germline V gene (reference sequence). In DNA, the CDR3 is TGTGCCAGCAGGGGACAGCTTAATTCACCCCTCCACTTT. Residues: CASRGQLNSPLHF.

The genes are TRBV5-4 and TRBJ2-3; 8 positions agree with TRBD1. CDR1 is SGHNT, CDR2 YYREEE, per germline (reference sequence). The CDR3 has 16 residues. J lost 3 bases, V lost 4 bases, and 10 bases had no gene match. CDR3 loop: CASSPRRTGSTDTQYF. CDR3 coding DNA: TGTGCCAGCAGCCCCCGAAGGACAGGGAGTACAGATACGCAGTATTTT.